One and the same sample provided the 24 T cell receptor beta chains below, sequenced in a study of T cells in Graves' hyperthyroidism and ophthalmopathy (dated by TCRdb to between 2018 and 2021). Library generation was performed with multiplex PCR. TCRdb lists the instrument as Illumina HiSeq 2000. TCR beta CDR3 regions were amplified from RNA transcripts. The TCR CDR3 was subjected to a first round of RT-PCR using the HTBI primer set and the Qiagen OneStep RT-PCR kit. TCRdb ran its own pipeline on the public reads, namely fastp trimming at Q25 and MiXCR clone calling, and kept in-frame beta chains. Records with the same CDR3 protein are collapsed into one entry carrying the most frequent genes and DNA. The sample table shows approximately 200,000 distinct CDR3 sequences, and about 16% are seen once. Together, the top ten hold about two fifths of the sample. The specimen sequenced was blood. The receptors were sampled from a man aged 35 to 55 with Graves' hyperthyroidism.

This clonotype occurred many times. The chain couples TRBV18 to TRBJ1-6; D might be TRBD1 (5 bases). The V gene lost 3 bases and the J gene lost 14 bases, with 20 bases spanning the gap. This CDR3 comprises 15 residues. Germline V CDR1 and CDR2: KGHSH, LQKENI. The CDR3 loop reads CASSPAGGPLQTLHF. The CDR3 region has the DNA TGTGCCAGCTCACCCGCTGGGGGACCGCTTCAAACCCTCCACTTT.

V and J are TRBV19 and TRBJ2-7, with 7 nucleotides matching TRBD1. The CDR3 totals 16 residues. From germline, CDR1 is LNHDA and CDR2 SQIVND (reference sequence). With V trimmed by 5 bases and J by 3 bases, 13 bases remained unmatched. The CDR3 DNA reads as TGTGCCAGTAGTCCTCTGTACAGGACAGGCATCTACGAGCAGTACTTC. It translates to CASSPLYRTGIYEQYF. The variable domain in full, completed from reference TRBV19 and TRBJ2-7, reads DGGITQSPKYLFRKEGQNVTLSCEQNLNHDAMYWYRQDPGQGLRLIYYSQIVNDFQKGDIAEGYSVSREKKESFPLTVTSAQKNPTAFYLCASSPLYRTGIYEQYFGPGTRLTVT.

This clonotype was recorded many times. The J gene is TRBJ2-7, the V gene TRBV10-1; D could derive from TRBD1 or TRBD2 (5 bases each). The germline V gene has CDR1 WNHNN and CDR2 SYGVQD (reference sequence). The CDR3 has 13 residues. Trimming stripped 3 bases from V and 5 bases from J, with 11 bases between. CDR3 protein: CASSDGGYDEQYF. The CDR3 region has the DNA TGCGCCAGCAGTGATGGGGGTTACGACGAGCAGTACTTC.

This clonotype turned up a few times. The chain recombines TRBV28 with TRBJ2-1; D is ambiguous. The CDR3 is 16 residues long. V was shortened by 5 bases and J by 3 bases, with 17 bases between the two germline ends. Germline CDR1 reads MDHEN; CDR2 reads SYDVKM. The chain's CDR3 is CASSPLSEYVYNEQFF. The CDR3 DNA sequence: TGTGCCAGCAGTCCTCTGTCAGAGTACGTCTACAATGAGCAGTTCTTC.

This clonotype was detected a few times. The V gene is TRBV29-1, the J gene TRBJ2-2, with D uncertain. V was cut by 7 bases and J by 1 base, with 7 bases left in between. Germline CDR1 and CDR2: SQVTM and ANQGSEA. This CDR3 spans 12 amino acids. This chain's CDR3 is CSATKNTGELFF. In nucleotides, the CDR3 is TGCAGCGCAACCAAGAACACCGGGGAGCTGTTTTTT.

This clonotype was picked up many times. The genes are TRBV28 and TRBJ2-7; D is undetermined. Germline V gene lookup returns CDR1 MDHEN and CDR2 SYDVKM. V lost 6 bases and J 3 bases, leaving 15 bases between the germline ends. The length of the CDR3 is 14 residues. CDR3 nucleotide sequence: TGTGCCAGCAGCCACGGATGGATGGTCTACGAGCAGTACTTC. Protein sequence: CASSHGWMVYEQYF.

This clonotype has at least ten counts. The CDR3 reads CATSSLDRSGSYEQYF. CDR3 DNA: TGTGCCACCAGCAGCTTAGACAGGAGCGGCTCCTACGAGCAGTACTTC. The chain carries TRBV15 and TRBJ2-7; maybe TRBD1 (6 bases). Germline CDR1 reads LNHNV; CDR2 reads YYDKDF (reference sequence). This CDR3 is built from 16 residues. Trimming shortened V by 3 bases and J by 0 bases, and 15 bases separated the two germline ends.

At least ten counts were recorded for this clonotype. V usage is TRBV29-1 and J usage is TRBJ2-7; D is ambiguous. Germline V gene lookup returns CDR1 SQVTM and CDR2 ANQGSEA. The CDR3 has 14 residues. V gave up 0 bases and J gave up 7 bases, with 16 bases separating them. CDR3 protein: CSVEDPLKPREQYF. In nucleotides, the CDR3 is TGCAGCGTTGAAGATCCGCTCAAACCTAGGGAGCAGTACTTC.

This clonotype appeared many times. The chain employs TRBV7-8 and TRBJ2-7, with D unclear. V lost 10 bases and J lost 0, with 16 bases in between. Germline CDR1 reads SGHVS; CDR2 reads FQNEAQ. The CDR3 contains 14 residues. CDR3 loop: CATTPRASSYEQYF. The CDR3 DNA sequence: TGTGCCACCACACCTCGGGCGAGCTCCTACGAGCAGTACTTC.

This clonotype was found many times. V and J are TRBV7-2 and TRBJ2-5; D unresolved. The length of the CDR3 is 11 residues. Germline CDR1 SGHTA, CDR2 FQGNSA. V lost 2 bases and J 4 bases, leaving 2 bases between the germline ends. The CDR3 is CASSLTETQYF. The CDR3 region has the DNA TGTGCCAGCAGCTTAACAGAGACCCAGTACTTC.

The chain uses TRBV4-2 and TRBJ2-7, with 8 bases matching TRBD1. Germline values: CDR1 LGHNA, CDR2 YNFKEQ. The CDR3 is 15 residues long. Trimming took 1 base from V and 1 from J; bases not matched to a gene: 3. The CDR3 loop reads CASSQVQGASYEQYF. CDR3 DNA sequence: TGTGCCAGCAGCCAAGTTCAGGGGGCGTCCTACGAGCAGTACTTC.

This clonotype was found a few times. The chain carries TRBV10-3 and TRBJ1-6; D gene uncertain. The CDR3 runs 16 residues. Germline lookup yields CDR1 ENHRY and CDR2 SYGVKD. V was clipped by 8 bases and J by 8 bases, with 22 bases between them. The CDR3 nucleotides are TGTGCCATCCGGCCCTTTACCGAAGATCCCCATTCACCCCTCCACTTT. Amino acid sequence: CAIRPFTEDPHSPLHF.

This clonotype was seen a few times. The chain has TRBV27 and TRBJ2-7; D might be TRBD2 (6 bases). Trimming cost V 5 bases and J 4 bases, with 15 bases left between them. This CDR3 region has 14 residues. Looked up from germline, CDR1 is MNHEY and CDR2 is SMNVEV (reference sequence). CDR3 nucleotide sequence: TGTGCCAGCAGTCGCGATGGGGGGTTGTACGAGCAGTACTTC. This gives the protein CASSRDGGLYEQYF.

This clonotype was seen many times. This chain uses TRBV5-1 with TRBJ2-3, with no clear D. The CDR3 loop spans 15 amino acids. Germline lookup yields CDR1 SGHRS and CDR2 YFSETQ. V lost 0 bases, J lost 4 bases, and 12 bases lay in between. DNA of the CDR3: TGCGCCAGCAGCTTGGTTGGGCCGGTCTCAGATACGCAGTATTTT. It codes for CASSLVGPVSDTQYF.

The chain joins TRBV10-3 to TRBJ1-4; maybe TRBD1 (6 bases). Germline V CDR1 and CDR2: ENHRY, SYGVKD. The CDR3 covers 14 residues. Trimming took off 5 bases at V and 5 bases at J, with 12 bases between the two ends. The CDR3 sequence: CAISTGTQNEKLFF. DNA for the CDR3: TGTGCCATCAGTACCGGGACACAAAATGAAAAACTGTTTTTT.

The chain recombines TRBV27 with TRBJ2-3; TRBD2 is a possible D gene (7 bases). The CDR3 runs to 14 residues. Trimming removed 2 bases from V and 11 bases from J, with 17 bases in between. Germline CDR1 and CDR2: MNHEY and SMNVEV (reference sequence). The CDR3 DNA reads TGTGCCAGCAGTTTAACCGGGGGGCTCCTTATGCAGTATTTT. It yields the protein CASSLTGGLLMQYF.

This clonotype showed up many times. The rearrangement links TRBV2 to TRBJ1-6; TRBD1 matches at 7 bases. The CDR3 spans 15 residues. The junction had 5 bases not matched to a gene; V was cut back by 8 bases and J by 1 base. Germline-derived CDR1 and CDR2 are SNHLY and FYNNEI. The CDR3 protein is CASRPGGSYNSPLHF. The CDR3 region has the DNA TGTGCCAGCCGACCAGGGGGATCCTATAATTCACCCCTCCACTTT.

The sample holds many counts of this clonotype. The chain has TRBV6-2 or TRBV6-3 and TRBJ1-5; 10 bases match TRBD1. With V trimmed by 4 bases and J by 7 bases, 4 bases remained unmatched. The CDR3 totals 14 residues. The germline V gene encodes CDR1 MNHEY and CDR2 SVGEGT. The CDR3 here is CASSSGQGQQPQHF. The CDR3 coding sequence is TGTGCCAGCAGTTCGGGACAGGGGCAACAGCCCCAGCATTTT.

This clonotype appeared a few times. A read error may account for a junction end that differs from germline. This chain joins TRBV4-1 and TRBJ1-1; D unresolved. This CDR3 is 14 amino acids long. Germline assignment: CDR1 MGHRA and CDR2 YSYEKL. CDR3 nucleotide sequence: TGCGCCAGCAGCCAAGAGGAAAAGAACACTGGAGCTTTCTTT. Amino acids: CASSQEEKNTGAFF.

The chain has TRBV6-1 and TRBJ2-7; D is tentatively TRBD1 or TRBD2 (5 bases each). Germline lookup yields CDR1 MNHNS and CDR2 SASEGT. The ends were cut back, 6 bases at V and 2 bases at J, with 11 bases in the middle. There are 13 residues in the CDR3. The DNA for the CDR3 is TGTGCCAGCAGCGTCAGGGACCCCTACGAGCAGTACTTC. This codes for CASSVRDPYEQYF.

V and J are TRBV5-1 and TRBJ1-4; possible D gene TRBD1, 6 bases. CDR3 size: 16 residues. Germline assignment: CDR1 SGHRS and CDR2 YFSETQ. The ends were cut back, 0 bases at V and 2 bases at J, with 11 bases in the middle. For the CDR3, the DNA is TGCGCCAGCAGCTTGGCGTGGGGGGCCACTAATGAAAAACTGTTTTTT. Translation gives CASSLAWGATNEKLFF.

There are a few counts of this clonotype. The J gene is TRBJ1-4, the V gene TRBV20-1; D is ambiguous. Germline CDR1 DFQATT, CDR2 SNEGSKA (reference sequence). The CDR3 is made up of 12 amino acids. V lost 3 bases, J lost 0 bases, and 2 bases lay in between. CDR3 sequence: CSASSTNEKLFF. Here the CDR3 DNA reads TGCAGTGCTAGCTCAACTAATGAAAAACTGTTTTTT.

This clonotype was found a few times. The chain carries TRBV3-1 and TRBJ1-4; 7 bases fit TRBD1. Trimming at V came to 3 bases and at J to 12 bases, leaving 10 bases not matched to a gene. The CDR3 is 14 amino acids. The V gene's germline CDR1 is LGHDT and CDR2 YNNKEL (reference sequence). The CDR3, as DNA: TGTGCCAGCAGCCATACCGGGACAGAGAAGGAACTGTTTTTT. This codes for CASSHTGTEKELFF.

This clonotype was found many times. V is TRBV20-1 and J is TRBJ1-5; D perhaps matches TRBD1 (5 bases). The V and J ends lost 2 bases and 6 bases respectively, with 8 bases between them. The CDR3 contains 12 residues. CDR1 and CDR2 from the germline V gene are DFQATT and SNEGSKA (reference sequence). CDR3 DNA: TGCAGTGCTAGACAGGGTTTTCAGCCCCAGCATTTT. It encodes CSARQGFQPQHF.